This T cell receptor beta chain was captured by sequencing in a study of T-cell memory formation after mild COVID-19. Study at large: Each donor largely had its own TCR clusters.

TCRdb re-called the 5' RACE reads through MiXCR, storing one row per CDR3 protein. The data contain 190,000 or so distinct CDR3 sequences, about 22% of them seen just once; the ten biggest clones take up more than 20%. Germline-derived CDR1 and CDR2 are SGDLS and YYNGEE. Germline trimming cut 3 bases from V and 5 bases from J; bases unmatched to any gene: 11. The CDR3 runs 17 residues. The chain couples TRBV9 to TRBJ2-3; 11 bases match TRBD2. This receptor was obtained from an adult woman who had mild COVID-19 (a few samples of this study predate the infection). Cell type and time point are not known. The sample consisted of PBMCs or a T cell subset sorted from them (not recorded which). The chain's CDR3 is CASSGPLAGGPGDTQYF. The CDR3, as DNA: TGTGCCAGCAGCGGCCCATTAGCGGGGGGGCCCGGAGATACGCAGTATTTT.